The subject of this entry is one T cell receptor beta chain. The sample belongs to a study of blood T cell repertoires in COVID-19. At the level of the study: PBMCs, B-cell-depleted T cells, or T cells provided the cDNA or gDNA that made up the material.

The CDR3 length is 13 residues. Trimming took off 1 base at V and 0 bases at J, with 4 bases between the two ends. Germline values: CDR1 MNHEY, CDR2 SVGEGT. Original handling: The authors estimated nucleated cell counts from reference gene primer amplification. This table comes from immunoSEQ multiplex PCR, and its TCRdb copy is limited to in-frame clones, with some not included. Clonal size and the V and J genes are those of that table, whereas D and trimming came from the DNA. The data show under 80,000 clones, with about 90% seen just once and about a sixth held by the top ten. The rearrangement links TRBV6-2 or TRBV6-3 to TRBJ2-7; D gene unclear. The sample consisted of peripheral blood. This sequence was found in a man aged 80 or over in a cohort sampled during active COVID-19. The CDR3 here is CASSYWASYEQYF. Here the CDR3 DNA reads TGTGCCAGCAGTTACTGGGCCTCCTACGAGCAGTACTTC.